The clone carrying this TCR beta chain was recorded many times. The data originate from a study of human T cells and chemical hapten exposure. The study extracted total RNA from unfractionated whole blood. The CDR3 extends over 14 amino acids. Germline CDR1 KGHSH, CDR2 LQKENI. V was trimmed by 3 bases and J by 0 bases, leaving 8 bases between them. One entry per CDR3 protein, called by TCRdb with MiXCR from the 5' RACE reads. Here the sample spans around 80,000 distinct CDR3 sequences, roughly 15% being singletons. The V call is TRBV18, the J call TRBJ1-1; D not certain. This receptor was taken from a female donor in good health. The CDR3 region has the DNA TGTGCCAGCTCACCGGTGGCCGTGAACACTGAAGCTTTCTTT. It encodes CASSPVAVNTEAFF.